A single sample gave rise to the 20 T cell receptor beta chains below, sequenced in a study of beta chain features in type 1 diabetes. Broader study findings: TCRB CDR3s were moderately but significantly shorter in Type 1 diabetes patients in all four CD4+ subsets.

Antigens for these TCRs are unknown. Expressed TCRB transcripts were sequenced because the isolated RNA had all been reverse transcribed beforehand. Sequenced by immunoSEQ multiplex PCR; TCRdb stores in-frame clones only, minus some. The table shows approximately 730,000 clones, with over 10% occurring only once. The sample consisted of naive CD4+ T cells from blood. These receptors came from a man in his late teens or twenties with type 1 diabetes.

This clone was detected only a few times. The J gene is TRBJ2-1, the V gene TRBV4-1; 7 positions match TRBD2. CDR3 size: 17 residues. V was clipped by 4 bases and J by 0 bases; unmatched bases: 9. Germline CDR1 is MGHRA and CDR2 is YSYEKL. CDR3 sequence reads: CASSPAVGGSSYNEQFF. DNA of the CDR3: TGCGCCAGCAGCCCGGCTGTTGGCGGGAGCTCCTACAATGAGCAGTTCTTC.

There are a few counts of this clone. The chain carries TRBV2 and TRBJ1-3; a possible D gene is TRBD1 (5 bases). The CDR3 spans 15 residues. V was clipped by 8 bases and J by 4 bases, with 18 bases between them. From germline, CDR1 is SNHLY and CDR2 FYNNEI. The CDR3 DNA reads TGTGCCAGCCTCGCCTCACCGGGACTCGGAAACACCATATATTTT. It is translated as CASLASPGLGNTIYF.

This clone was counted only a few times. The chain carries TRBV2 and TRBJ1-1; TRBD1 is a possible D gene (5 bases). CDR3 length: 14 residues. Trimming stripped 6 bases from V and 4 bases from J, with 15 bases between. CDR1 SNHLY and CDR2 FYNNEI come from the germline V gene. The CDR3 DNA reads TGTGCCAGCAGCCGGGACGTTCTTGGCACTGAAGCTTTCTTT. Amino acid sequence: CASSRDVLGTEAFF.

This clone came up a few times. The CDR3 reads CASMPNNYGYTF. CDR3 in DNA: TGTGCCAGCATGCCGAATAACTATGGCTACACCTTC. The V and J genes are TRBV2 and TRBJ1-2; D remains unclear. CDR1 SNHLY and CDR2 FYNNEI come from the germline V gene. V lost 7 bases to trimming and J lost 1 base, with 7 bases between them. This CDR3 is built from 12 residues.

V gene TRBV2 combines with J gene TRBJ2-2; 8 bases match TRBD1. J gave up 6 bases and V 7 bases, and 7 bases lay outside the gene matches. Germline CDR1 is SNHLY and CDR2 is FYNNEI. The CDR3 length is 14 residues. Written as DNA, the CDR3 is TGTGCCAGCATCCTGACAGGGGAAGCCGGGGAGCTGTTTTTT. It translates to CASILTGEAGELFF.

The chain employs TRBV5-4 and TRBJ2-7, with 12 positions matching TRBD2. CDR1 is SGHNT and CDR2 is YYREEE in the germline V gene (reference sequence). The CDR3 consists of 15 residues. The junction had 4 bases not matched to a gene; V was cut back by 1 base and J by 5 bases. CDR3 sequence reads: CASSLTSGGYDEQYF. CDR3 DNA sequence: TGTGCCAGCAGCTTGACTAGCGGGGGGTATGACGAGCAGTACTTC.

This rearrangement joins TRBV7-2 to TRBJ1-5, with D perhaps TRBD1 (6 bases). The ends were cut back, 5 bases at V and 2 bases at J, with 13 bases in the middle. Germline V gene sequence: CDR1 SGHTA, CDR2 FQGNSA. CDR3 size: 15 residues. This CDR3 reads CASSNGQLGNQPQHF. In nucleotides, the CDR3 is TGTGCCAGCAGCAATGGACAGCTGGGCAATCAGCCCCAGCATTTT.

The chain recombines TRBV27 with TRBJ1-2; D may be TRBD1 (6 bases). Germline lookup yields CDR1 MNHEY and CDR2 SMNVEV (reference sequence). The CDR3 is 14 amino acids. Trimming took off 3 bases at V and 5 bases at J, with 13 bases between the two ends. CDR3 amino acids: CASSFGGGRYGYTF. CDR3 sequence (DNA): TGTGCCAGCAGTTTTGGCGGGGGCAGGTATGGCTACACCTTC.

This clone came up once. The DNA of the CDR3 is TGCGCCAGCAGCCTCTTACCCCGGACGGTAACTAATGAAAAACTGTTTTTT. This codes for CASSLLPRTVTNEKLFF. The gene calls are TRBV4-1 and TRBJ1-4; no firm D call. The V and J ends lost 4 bases and 1 base respectively, with 16 bases between them. This CDR3 contains 17 residues. Germline-derived CDR1 and CDR2 are MGHRA and YSYEKL.

This clone appeared a few times. The chain couples TRBV13 to TRBJ2-6; D remains unclear. Germline assignment: CDR1 PRHDT and CDR2 FYEKMQ (reference sequence). The CDR3 is made up of 14 amino acids. V shed 2 bases and J shed 2 bases, with 4 bases lying between them. In DNA, the CDR3 is TGTGCCAGCAGCTTAAGACCTGGGGCCAACGTCCTGACTTTC. This sequence encodes CASSLRPGANVLTF.

The sample holds a few counts of this clone. V is TRBV7-9 and J is TRBJ1-1; D possibly corresponds to TRBD1 (5 bases). The CDR3 covers 12 residues. Trimming removed 1 base from V and 12 bases from J, with 12 bases in between. The germline V gene has CDR1 SEHNR and CDR2 FQNEAQ (reference sequence). CDR3 region: CASSLVGGAPFF. The CDR3 coding sequence is TGTGCCAGCAGCTTAGTCGGCGGGGCTCCTTTCTTT.

This clone has just a few counts. The chain recombines TRBV25-1 with TRBJ1-1; D may be TRBD1 (6 bases). The CDR3 loop spans 15 amino acids. V dropped 6 bases and J dropped 3 bases, with 17 bases sitting between them. Germline CDR1 reads MGHDK; CDR2 reads SYGVNS. DNA for the CDR3: TGTGCCAGCAGCACTGCAGGGGCGGGAGACACTGAAGCTTTCTTT. Residues: CASSTAGAGDTEAFF.

This clone has just a few counts. The rearrangement joins TRBV5-1 to TRBJ2-2; the D call may be TRBD1 or TRBD2 (6 bases each). CDR1 is SGHRS and CDR2 is YFSETQ in the germline V gene. Trimming removed 2 bases at V and 7 bases at J, with 12 bases between. The CDR3 is made up of 14 amino acids. CDR3 sequence reads: CASSFTGAYGELFF. Written as DNA, the CDR3 is TGCGCCAGCAGCTTTACGGGGGCCTACGGGGAGCTGTTTTTT.

The table lists this clone with a few counts. The genes are TRBV7-9 and TRBJ1-5; weak D call: TRBD1 (6 bases). The germline V gene has CDR1 SEHNR and CDR2 FQNEAQ (reference sequence). V was clipped by 2 bases and J by 11 bases, with 16 bases between them. The CDR3 contains 14 residues. The CDR3 sequence: CASSLSPGAATQHF. DNA of the CDR3: TGTGCCAGCAGCTTATCGCCAGGGGCCGCGACCCAGCATTTT.

A few counts support this clone. The CDR3 protein is CASSSNRGEMGETQYF. The CDR3 DNA sequence: TGTGCCAGCAGTTCAAACAGGGGAGAGATGGGGGAGACCCAGTACTTC. V is TRBV27 and J is TRBJ2-5, with 7 nucleotides matching TRBD1. The ends lost 4 bases at V and 5 bases at J; junction bases unmatched: 13. The CDR3 sequence is 16 residues long. Germline assignment: CDR1 MNHEY and CDR2 SMNVEV (reference sequence).

This clone has just a few counts. The V and J genes are TRBV7-6 and TRBJ1-3, with a possible D match to TRBD1 (5 bases). Germline CDR1 reads SGHVS; CDR2 reads FNYEAQ. This CDR3 contains 15 residues. The V end lost 4 bases, the J end lost 5 bases, and 15 bases lay between the germline ends. The CDR3 DNA reads as TGTGCCAGCAGCTCCGGCCGGGCAGGGAGAAACACCATATATTTT. This codes for CASSSGRAGRNTIYF.

V gene TRBV4-2 combines with J gene TRBJ2-5; 8 bases match TRBD1. There are 14 residues in the CDR3. In germline, CDR1 is LGHNA, CDR2 YNFKEQ. The V segment lost 0 bases and the J segment 5 bases; nucleotides outside the gene matches: 2. In DNA, the CDR3 is TGTGCCAGCAGCCAAGACCCAGGGGGCGAGACCCAGTACTTC. Encoded protein: CASSQDPGGETQYF.

The V and J genes are TRBV30 and TRBJ1-6; D is unresolved. Trimming pared 2 bases from V and 10 bases from J, leaving 12 bases between. The germline gives CDR1 GTSNPN, CDR2 SVGIG (reference sequence). The CDR3 sequence is 13 residues long. CDR3 coding DNA: TGTGCCTGGAGTCGGGTGGGAGACTCACCCCTCCACTTT. Translated, it gives CAWSRVGDSPLHF.

This clone appeared a single time. The chain couples TRBV5-4 to TRBJ2-7; 9 nucleotides match TRBD1. CDR3 length: 15 residues. The V segment lost 3 bases and the J segment 5 bases; nucleotides outside the gene matches: 9. Germline assignment: CDR1 SGHNT and CDR2 YYREEE (reference sequence). CDR3 sequence reads: CASSYSGTGSHEQYF. The CDR3 region has the DNA TGTGCCAGCAGCTACTCCGGGACAGGGTCCCACGAGCAGTACTTC.

The CDR3 reads CASSPALRTEAFF. CDR3 nucleotide sequence: TGTGCCAGCAGCCCTGCGCTGCGCACTGAAGCTTTCTTT. V and J are TRBV6-5 and TRBJ1-1; D call uncertain. The CDR3 length is 13 residues. Trimming took off 6 bases at V and 4 bases at J, with 12 bases between the two ends. CDR1 and CDR2 from the germline V gene are MNHEY and SVGAGI.